The 17 T cell receptor beta chains in this list originate from one sample, sequenced in a study of neoadjuvant nivolumab and ipilimumab in lung cancer (dated by TCRdb to 2020 to 2021). The meaning of the sample's time point label: at surgical resection after neoadjuvant nivolumab +/- ipilimumab. Receptor amplification or capture employed the immunoSEQ multiplex PCR assay. Not all clones reach the TCRdb copy of this immuneACCESS table, which keeps in-frame sequences only. Checked studies attribute under half of the gap to unresolved V genes and leave the rest unexplained. The sample data list 2,000 or so clones, and 85% of these were observed just once. The ten largest clones capture 2% to 2.5% of the sample. The sample in question was adjacent normal lung tissue, obtained after neoadjuvant nivolumab, alone or with ipilimumab, at or shortly before surgery. Receptors originate from an adult with non-small cell lung cancer.

The rearrangement links TRBV7-7 to TRBJ2-3; TRBD2 matches 8 bases. Germline CDR1 SSHAT, CDR2 FNYEAQ (reference sequence). The trim removed 1 base at V and 1 base at J, leaving 1 base unmatched. The CDR3 is 15 amino acids. DNA for the CDR3: TGTGCCAGCAGCTTAGGGCGGGAGGGCACAGATACGCAGTATTTT. Its protein is CASSLGREGTDTQYF.

The J gene is TRBJ2-1, the V gene TRBV7-6, with D uncertain. Germline-derived CDR1 and CDR2 are SGHVS and FNYEAQ. V was pared by 5 bases and J by 0 bases, with 11 bases between. This CDR3 has 15 amino acids. The chain's CDR3 is CASSDEAPSYNEQFF. The DNA for the CDR3 is TGTGCCAGCAGCGACGAAGCCCCCTCCTACAATGAGCAGTTCTTC.

The rearrangement links TRBV27 to TRBJ2-2; 9 bases map to TRBD1. Germline values: CDR1 MNHEY, CDR2 SMNVEV (reference sequence). This CDR3 comprises 15 residues. With 3 bases clipped from V and 3 bases from J, the junction kept 2 bases outside the gene matches. This CDR3 reads CASSLGQGYTGELFF. CDR3 coding DNA: TGTGCCAGCAGTTTGGGACAGGGCTACACCGGGGAGCTGTTTTTT.

The genes are TRBV4-3 and TRBJ2-1; unclear D gene. Between the trimmed V and J ends, which lost 0 bases and 2 bases, there was a span of 11 bases. CDR1 and CDR2 (germline): LGHNA, YSLEER. CDR3 size: 16 residues. The chain's CDR3 is CASSQDRGPTYNEQFF. DNA for the CDR3: TGCGCCAGCAGCCAAGATCGCGGACCTACCTACAATGAGCAGTTCTTC.

The V and J genes are TRBV7-2 and TRBJ2-7; 8 positions agree with TRBD2. The junction had 9 bases not matched to a gene; V was cut back by 1 base and J by 7 bases. The CDR3 has 15 amino acids. Germline V gene sequence: CDR1 SGHTA, CDR2 FQGNSA. Here the CDR3 DNA reads TGTGCCAGCAGCTTAGGCCTGGGACTAGAAGTTGAGCAGTACTTC. This encodes CASSLGLGLEVEQYF.

The V and J genes are TRBV28 and TRBJ1-5; 8 bases align to TRBD1. V lost 5 bases to trimming and J lost 5 bases; unmatched junction nucleotides: 2. The CDR3 runs 13 residues. Germline V gives CDR1 MDHEN, CDR2 SYDVKM. In DNA form, the CDR3 reads TGTGCCAGCAGTGACAGGGGCCATCAGCCCCAGCATTTT. This sequence encodes CASSDRGHQPQHF.

This chain uses TRBV2 with TRBJ2-2; TRBD2 matches 8 bases. This CDR3 has 15 amino acids. The junction had 8 bases not matched to a gene; V was cut back by 5 bases and J by 6 bases. Germline CDR1 and CDR2: SNHLY and FYNNEI. In nucleotides, the CDR3 is TGTGCCAGCAGTTCACCAGCGGGAGTTTCCGGGGAGCTGTTTTTT. Translation gives CASSSPAGVSGELFF.

J is TRBJ1-1 and V is TRBV11-2; no firm D call. The V gene lost 1 base and the J gene lost 3 bases, with 9 bases spanning the gap. The CDR3 runs to 14 residues. CDR1 and CDR2 (germline): SGHAT, FQNNGV. The CDR3 sequence: CASSLVASDTEAFF. In nucleotides, the CDR3 is TGTGCCAGCAGCTTAGTGGCGTCTGACACTGAAGCTTTCTTT.

V usage is TRBV6-5 and J usage is TRBJ2-7; 7 positions agree with TRBD2. Per the germline V gene, CDR1 is MNHEY and CDR2 is SVGAGI. Unmatched junction bases numbered 13, after V lost 8 bases and J lost 3 bases. This CDR3 has 15 amino acids. As DNA, the CDR3 is TGTGCCAGCTCCCTCGACCGGGGGGAAGACTACGAGCAGTACTTC. It encodes CASSLDRGEDYEQYF.

This chain joins TRBV7-6 and TRBJ2-6; 12 bases map to TRBD1. Germline-derived CDR1 and CDR2 are SGHVS and FNYEAQ. V dropped 5 bases and J dropped 4; count of bases not matched to a gene: 6. This CDR3 is built from 17 residues. CDR3 nucleotide sequence: TGTGCCAGCAGCCTCGGGACAGGGGGCGCCGGGGCCAACGTCCTGACTTTC. It encodes CASSLGTGGAGANVLTF.

The chain has TRBV15 and TRBJ2-7; D call uncertain. The CDR3 runs to 15 residues. CDR1 LNHNV and CDR2 YYDKDF come from the germline V gene (reference sequence). Trimming stripped 0 bases from V and 2 bases from J, with 11 bases between. This CDR3 is CATSRDSGAAYEQYF. The CDR3 DNA reads as TGTGCCACCAGCAGAGATTCGGGCGCCGCCTACGAGCAGTACTTC. The variable domain in full, completed from reference TRBV15 and TRBJ2-7, reads DAMVIQNPRYQVTQFGKPVTLSCSQTLNHNVMYWYQQKSSQAPKLLFHYYDKDFNNEADTPDNFQSRRPNTSFCFLDIRSPGLGDTAMYLCATSRDSGAAYEQYFGPGTRLTVT.

J is TRBJ1-1 and V is TRBV2; 10 bases align to TRBD1. V dropped 10 bases and J dropped 1; count of bases not matched to a gene: 6. The CDR3 is 14 residues long. Germline CDR1 is SNHLY and CDR2 is FYNNEI. CDR3 sequence (DNA): TGTGCCACCGTGAGGACAGGGGGGAACACTGAAGCTTTCTTT. Its protein product is CATVRTGGNTEAFF.

The genes are TRBV7-9 and TRBJ2-5; D assignment may be TRBD1 or TRBD2 (6 bases each). CDR1 is SEHNR and CDR2 is FQNEAQ in the germline V gene (reference sequence). V dropped 3 bases and J dropped 3 bases, with 20 bases sitting between them. The CDR3 runs 17 residues. Here the CDR3 DNA reads TGTGCCAGCAGCTTGCCCGGGAACGTGGGGGGCAAAGAGACCCAGTACTTC. Protein sequence: CASSLPGNVGGKETQYF.

This clone was observed once. The rearrangement uses TRBV6-4 and TRBJ2-7; the D is unclear. The CDR3 spans 12 residues. V was trimmed by 3 bases and J by 7 bases, leaving 10 bases between them. Germline CDR1 is MRHNA and CDR2 is SNTAGT. CDR3 DNA sequence: TGTGCCAGCAGTGATAGGGAAGATGAGCAGTACTTC. Amino acid sequence: CASSDREDEQYF.

This clone was seen only a few times. The chain links TRBV10-3 to TRBJ1-1; TRBD1 matches 9 bases. J was trimmed by 2 bases and V by 6 bases; bases with no gene match: 4. This CDR3 spans 14 amino acids. Germline V lookup: CDR1 ENHRY, CDR2 SYGVKD. The CDR3 sequence: CAISRQGENTEAFF. The CDR3 DNA reads as TGTGCCATCAGCAGACAGGGGGAAAACACTGAAGCTTTCTTT.

The J gene is TRBJ2-6, the V gene TRBV5-6; possible D gene TRBD2, 7 bases. CDR1 and CDR2 (germline): SGHDT, YYEEEE. The V and J ends lost 4 bases and 2 bases respectively, with 19 bases between them. This CDR3 is 18 amino acids long. The chain's CDR3 is CASSPVGGLVPGANVLTF. The CDR3 nucleotides read TGTGCCAGCAGCCCGGTCGGGGGGCTAGTCCCTGGGGCCAACGTCCTGACTTTC. The variable domain in full, with the rest retrieved from reference TRBV5-6 and TRBJ2-6, is DAGVTQSPTHLIKTRGQQVTLRCSPKSGHDTVSWYQQALGQGPQFIFQYYEEEERQRGNFPDRFSGHQFPNYSSELNVNALLLGDSALYLCASSPVGGLVPGANVLTFGAGSRLTVL.

V and J are TRBV5-1 and TRBJ1-2; 9 bases match TRBD1. V shed 4 bases, J shed 3 bases, and the junction held 7 bases outside the gene matches. CDR3 length equals 15 residues. CDR1 SGHRS and CDR2 YFSETQ come from the germline V gene. The CDR3 DNA reads as TGCGCCAGCAGCGTGACAACAGGGGGCGACTATGGCTACACCTTC. Translated: CASSVTTGGDYGYTF.